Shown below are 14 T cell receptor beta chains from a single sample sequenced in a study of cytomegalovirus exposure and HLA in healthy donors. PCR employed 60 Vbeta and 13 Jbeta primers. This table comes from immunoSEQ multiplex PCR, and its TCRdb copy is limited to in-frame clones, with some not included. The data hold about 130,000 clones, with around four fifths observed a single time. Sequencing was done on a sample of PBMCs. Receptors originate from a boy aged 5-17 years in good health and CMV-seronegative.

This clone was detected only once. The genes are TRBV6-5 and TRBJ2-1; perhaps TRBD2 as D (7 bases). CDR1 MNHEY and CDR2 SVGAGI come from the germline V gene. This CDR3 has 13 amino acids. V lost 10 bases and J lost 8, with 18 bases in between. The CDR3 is CATGRGGEDEQFF. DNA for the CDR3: TGTGCCACGGGTAGGGGGGGAGAGGATGAGCAGTTCTTC.

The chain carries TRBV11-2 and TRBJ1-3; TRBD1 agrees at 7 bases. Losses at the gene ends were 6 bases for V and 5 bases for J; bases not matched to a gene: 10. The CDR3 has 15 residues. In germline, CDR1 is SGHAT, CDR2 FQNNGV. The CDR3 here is CASRIPGQLRNTIYF. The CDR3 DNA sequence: TGTGCCAGCAGGATCCCGGGACAGTTAAGAAACACCATATATTTT.

The DNA of the CDR3 is TGTGCCAGCTCACCAGTCACAGGGGGTAATCAGCCCCAGCATTTT. Translated: CASSPVTGGNQPQHF. The chain joins TRBV18 to TRBJ1-5; 8 nucleotides align to TRBD1. V lost 2 bases to trimming and J lost 4 bases; unmatched junction nucleotides: 4. In germline, CDR1 is KGHSH, CDR2 LQKENI. This CDR3 comprises 15 residues. Based on the CDR3 plus reference TRBV18 and TRBJ1-5, the full variable domain is NAGVMQNPRHLVRRRGQEARLRCSPMKGHSHVYWYRQLPEEGLKFMVYLQKENIIDESGMPKERFSAEFPKEGPSILRIQQVVRGDSAAYFCASSPVTGGNQPQHFGDGTRLSIL.

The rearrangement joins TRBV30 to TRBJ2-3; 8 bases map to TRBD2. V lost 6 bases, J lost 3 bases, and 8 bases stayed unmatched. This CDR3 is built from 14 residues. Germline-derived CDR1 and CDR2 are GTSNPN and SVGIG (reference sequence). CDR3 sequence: CACLLADRTDTQYF. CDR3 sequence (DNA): TGTGCCTGCCTACTAGCGGACCGGACAGATACGCAGTATTTT.

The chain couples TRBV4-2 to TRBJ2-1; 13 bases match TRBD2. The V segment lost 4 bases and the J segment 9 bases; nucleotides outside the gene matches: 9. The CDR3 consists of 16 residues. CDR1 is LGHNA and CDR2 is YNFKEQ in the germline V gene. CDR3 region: CASSPRTSGRRGEQFF. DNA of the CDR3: TGTGCCAGCAGCCCCAGGACTAGCGGGAGACGAGGTGAGCAGTTCTTC.

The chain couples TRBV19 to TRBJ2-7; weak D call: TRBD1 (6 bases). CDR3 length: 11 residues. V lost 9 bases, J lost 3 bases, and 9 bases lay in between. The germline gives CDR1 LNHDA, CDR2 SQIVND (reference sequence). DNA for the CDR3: TGTGCCAGCTCACAGGGCTACGAGCAGTACTTC. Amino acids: CASSQGYEQYF.

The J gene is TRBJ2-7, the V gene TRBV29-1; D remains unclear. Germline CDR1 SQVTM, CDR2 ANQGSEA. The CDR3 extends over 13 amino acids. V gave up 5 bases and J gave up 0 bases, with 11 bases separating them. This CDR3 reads CSVLDMHSYEQYF. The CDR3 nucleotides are TGCAGCGTTCTTGACATGCACTCCTACGAGCAGTACTTC.

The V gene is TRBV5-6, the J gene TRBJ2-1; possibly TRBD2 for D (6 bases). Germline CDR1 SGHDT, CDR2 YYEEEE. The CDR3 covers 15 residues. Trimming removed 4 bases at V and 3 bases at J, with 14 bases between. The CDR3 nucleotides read TGTGCCAGCAGCAGGAGGGAACTAGACTACAATGAGCAGTTCTTC. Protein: CASSRRELDYNEQFF.

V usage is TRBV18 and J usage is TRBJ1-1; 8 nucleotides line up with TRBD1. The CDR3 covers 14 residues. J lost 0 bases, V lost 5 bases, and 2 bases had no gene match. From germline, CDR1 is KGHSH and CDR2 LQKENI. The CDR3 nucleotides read TGTGCCAGCTCAGACAGGGGTATGAACACTGAAGCTTTCTTT. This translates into CASSDRGMNTEAFF.

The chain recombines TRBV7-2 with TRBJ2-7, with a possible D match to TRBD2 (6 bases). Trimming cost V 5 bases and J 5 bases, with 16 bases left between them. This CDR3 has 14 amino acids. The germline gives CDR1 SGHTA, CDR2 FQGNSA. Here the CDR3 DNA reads TGTGCCAGCAGCATTTCGGGACTCGACGACGAGCAGTACTTC. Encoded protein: CASSISGLDDEQYF. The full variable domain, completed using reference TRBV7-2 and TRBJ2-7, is GAGVSQSPSNKVTEKGKDVELRCDPISGHTALYWYRQSLGQGLEFLIYFQGNSAPDKSGLPSDRFSAERTGGSVSTLTIQRTQQEDSAVYLCASSISGLDDEQYFGPGTRLTVT.

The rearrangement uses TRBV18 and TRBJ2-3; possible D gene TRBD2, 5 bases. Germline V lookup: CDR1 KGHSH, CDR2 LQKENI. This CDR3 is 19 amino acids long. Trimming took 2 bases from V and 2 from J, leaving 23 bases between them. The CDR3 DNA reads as TGTGCCAGCTCACCAAACGGGGAGACTACTCCAATATCCACAGATACGCAGTATTTT. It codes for CASSPNGETTPISTDTQYF.

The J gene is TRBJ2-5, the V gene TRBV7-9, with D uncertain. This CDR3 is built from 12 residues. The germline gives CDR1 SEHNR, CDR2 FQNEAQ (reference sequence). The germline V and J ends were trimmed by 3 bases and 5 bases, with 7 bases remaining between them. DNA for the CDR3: TGTGCCAGCAGCTTTGAGTGGGAGACCCAGTACTTC. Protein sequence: CASSFEWETQYF.

Here the CDR3 DNA reads TGTGCCAGCAGCGAGGGTCCCTCGGAGTACAATGAGCAGTTCTTC. As protein: CASSEGPSEYNEQFF. The chain uses TRBV6-4 and TRBJ2-1, with D perhaps TRBD2 (5 bases). CDR3 length: 15 residues. The germline V gene encodes CDR1 MRHNA and CDR2 SNTAGT. V lost 6 bases, J lost 4 bases, and 16 bases lay in between.

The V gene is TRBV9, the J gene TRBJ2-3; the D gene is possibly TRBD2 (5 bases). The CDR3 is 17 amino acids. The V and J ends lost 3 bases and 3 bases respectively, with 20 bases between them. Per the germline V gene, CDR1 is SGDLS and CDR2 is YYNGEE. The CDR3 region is CASSGGGFQTGTDTQYF. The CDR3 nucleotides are TGTGCCAGCAGCGGAGGTGGGTTTCAGACGGGGACAGATACGCAGTATTTT.